This T cell receptor (beta chain) emerged from a study of shared clonotypes between healthy human individuals. Findings and caveats of the study: A generally larger estimated richness was seen in naive subsets than in memory subsets.

Produced via immunoSEQ multiplex PCR; TCRdb's table is partial and in-frame only. The table has some 2,500,000 clones, 80% to 95% seen once. As concerns this clone: Its antigen is unidentified.

There are 15 residues in the CDR3. V gave up 4 bases and J gave up 5 bases; unmatched junction bases: 6. Germline CDR1 MGHRA, CDR2 YSYEKL. The sequence was obtained from a man in his late teens or twenties in good health. Some clones in this sample may be carry-over from other donors' samples. The rearrangement links TRBV4-1 to TRBJ2-2; TRBD2 matches 8 bases. The sequencing sample was made of naive CD4+ T cells from PBMCs. The subset denotes: CD45RA+ positively selected. The CDR3 DNA follows: TGCGCCAGCAGCCGACAAGCGGGAGATACCGGGGAGCTGTTTTTT. Protein: CASSRQAGDTGELFF.